This T cell receptor (beta chain) was captured by sequencing in a study of T cells in Graves' hyperthyroidism and ophthalmopathy. General study findings and limits: Ophthalmopathy was told apart from stable hyperthyroidism by a 13 V-J model.

There were TCR beta CDR3 regions amplified from RNA transcripts. TCR CDR3 underwent first-round RT-PCR with the HTBI primer set. In TCRdb, the multiplex PCR reads were re-called with MiXCR into one record per CDR3 protein. The repertoire holds around 500,000 distinct CDR3 sequences, approximately 16% seen once, with approximately 30% in the top ten. Researchers barred patients who had uncontrolled infection, other autoimmune disease, pregnancy or lactation. Ten or more counts support this clonotype. What it binds is not known. This CDR3 has 13 residues. Trimming shortened V by 5 bases and J by 1 base, and 8 bases separated the two germline ends. Germline loops: CDR1 SGHTA, CDR2 FQGTGA.

The chain combines TRBV7-3 with TRBJ2-5, with D unclear. Material for sequencing was blood. This sequence was found in a woman in her thirties with Graves' ophthalmopathy. CDR3 protein: CASSKHGQETQYF. The CDR3 DNA sequence: TGTGCCAGCAGCAAACACGGCCAAGAGACCCAGTACTTC.